A single sample is the source of the 21 T cell receptor beta chains below, sequenced in a study of human T cells and chemical hapten exposure. TCRdb recomputed calls from the RACE reads with MiXCR, one row per CDR3 protein. This table has 150,000 to 200,000 distinct CDR3 sequences, around 30% appearing once. Sample time point: patch test 3, about 24 weeks after DPC sensitization. Described treatment: therapeutic diphenylcyclopropenone sensitization with weekly scalp DPC. The sample consisted of whole blood, taken in connection with sensitization to the hapten diphenylcyclopropenone (DPC). These TCRs come from a young woman with alopecia areata. Some clones in this sample may be carry-over from other donors' samples.

The chain employs TRBV7-3 and TRBJ2-1, with D tentatively TRBD2 (5 bases). V was trimmed by 0 bases and J by 0 bases, leaving 9 bases between them. This CDR3 is built from 16 residues. Germline V gives CDR1 SGHTA, CDR2 FQGTGA. CDR3 DNA: TGTGCCAGCAGCTTAACTAGGCTAGCCTCCTACAATGAGCAGTTCTTC. Protein: CASSLTRLASYNEQFF.

This clonotype was seen a handful of times. The gene calls are TRBV30 and TRBJ2-5, with D possibly matching TRBD1 (5 bases). Germline CDR1 and CDR2: GTSNPN and SVGIG (reference sequence). This CDR3 contains 16 residues. V was clipped by 5 bases and J by 0 bases, with 19 bases between them. DNA for the CDR3: TGTGCCTGGGCCCCGGAGAGTAAGGGGAACCAAGAGACCCAGTACTTC. It specifies CAWAPESKGNQETQYF.

This clonotype was picked up a small number of times. The rearrangement uses TRBV28 and TRBJ2-3; D gene uncertain. CDR1 and CDR2 from the germline V gene are MDHEN and SYDVKM. The germline V and J ends were trimmed by 6 bases and 5 bases, with 9 bases remaining between them. The CDR3 length is 12 residues. CDR3 nucleotide sequence: TGTGCCAGCAGCAATTACAGAGATACGCAGTATTTT. Its translation: CASSNYRDTQYF.

This clonotype occurred a few times. This sequence joins TRBV7-9 and TRBJ2-1; 13 bases are a match to TRBD2. This CDR3 has 16 amino acids. The J segment lost 4 bases and the V segment lost 3 bases, leaving 3 bases of the junction unmatched. Germline CDR1 SEHNR, CDR2 FQNEAQ (reference sequence). CDR3 sequence reads: CASSFRLAGGYNEQFF. For the CDR3, the DNA is TGTGCCAGCAGCTTCCGACTAGCGGGGGGTTACAATGAGCAGTTCTTC.

Note on this clonotype: Just one base apart from a much larger clone, this may be a read error. Because it lacks the conserved phenylalanine or tryptophan at the end, this CDR3 is likely a read error. The rearrangement links TRBV5-4 to TRBJ1-2, with no clear D. The germline V and J ends were trimmed by 2 bases and 3 bases, with 8 bases remaining between them. Germline loops: CDR1 SGHNT, CDR2 YYREEE (reference sequence). This CDR3 is built from 13 residues. The CDR3 region is CASSLRTDYGYTL. CDR3 DNA sequence: TGTGCCAGCAGCTTAAGGACCGACTATGGCTACACCCTC.

The gene calls are TRBV7-2 and TRBJ2-2; maybe TRBD1 (5 bases). This CDR3 contains 15 residues. Trimming removed 1 base from V and 7 bases from J, with 13 bases in between. The germline gives CDR1 SGHTA, CDR2 FQGNSA. CDR3 coding DNA: TGTGCCAGCAGCTTAGGTCAGGGAAGTGACGGGGAGCTGTTTTTT. Residues: CASSLGQGSDGELFF. Supplemented by reference TRBV7-2 and TRBJ2-2, the full variable domain reads GAGVSQSPSNKVTEKGKDVELRCDPISGHTALYWYRQSLGQGLEFLIYFQGNSAPDKSGLPSDRFSAERTGGSVSTLTIQRTQQEDSAVYLCASSLGQGSDGELFFGEGSRLTVL.

This clonotype has more than one count but fewer than ten. The chain combines TRBV5-1 with TRBJ1-1, with D unclear. The CDR3 contains 13 residues. The V gene's germline CDR1 is SGHRS and CDR2 YFSETQ. V dropped 0 bases and J dropped 6 bases, with 9 bases sitting between them. The CDR3: CASSLAGQPEAFF. In DNA form, the CDR3 reads TGCGCCAGCAGCTTGGCCGGGCAGCCTGAAGCTTTCTTT.

This clonotype was counted between two and nine times. The chain carries TRBV4-2 and TRBJ1-5, with 8 positions matching TRBD1. V lost 1 base to trimming and J lost 3 bases; unmatched junction nucleotides: 2. Germline CDR1 reads LGHNA; CDR2 reads YNFKEQ. This CDR3 comprises 15 residues. The CDR3 loop reads CASSQGTGNNQPQHF. The CDR3 DNA reads TGTGCCAGCAGCCAAGGGACAGGGAACAATCAGCCCCAGCATTTT.

This clonotype was seen only a few times. The rearrangement uses TRBV6-4 and TRBJ2-2, with unresolved D. CDR3 length: 14 amino acids. The ends were cut back, 3 bases at V and 4 bases at J, with 9 bases in the middle. The germline V gene encodes CDR1 MRHNA and CDR2 SNTAGT. The CDR3 region has the DNA TGTGCCAGCAGTGAGCGAGGCACCACCGGGGAGCTGTTTTTT. It specifies CASSERGTTGELFF.

This clonotype came up a few times. The J gene is TRBJ1-1, the V gene TRBV7-9; D is uncertain. The length of the CDR3 is 12 residues. V was clipped by 0 bases and J by 11 bases, with 10 bases between them. CDR1 is SEHNR and CDR2 is FQNEAQ in the germline V gene (reference sequence). In DNA, the CDR3 is TGTGCCAGCAGCTTAGCGACCGAACGCGCTTTCTTT. This sequence encodes CASSLATERAFF.

This chain uses TRBV29-1 with TRBJ2-7; 10 nucleotides match TRBD2. This CDR3 spans 13 amino acids. Germline loops: CDR1 SQVTM, CDR2 ANQGSEA. The ends lost 1 base at V and 5 bases at J; junction bases unmatched: 2. In nucleotides, the CDR3 is TGCAGCGTTGAAGGTAGCGGGAGGAACGAGCAGTACTTC. This sequence encodes CSVEGSGRNEQYF.

V is TRBV7-2 and J is TRBJ1-1, with D unclear. The V and J ends lost 1 base and 4 bases respectively, with 10 bases between them. The CDR3 contains 14 residues. CDR1 is SGHTA, CDR2 FQGNSA, per germline. CDR3 protein: CASSLGGTRTEAFF. The CDR3 DNA follows: TGTGCCAGCAGCTTAGGAGGTACACGCACTGAAGCTTTCTTT.

V is TRBV25-1 and J is TRBJ1-4; 8 bases fit TRBD1. Germline trimming cut 3 bases from V and 0 bases from J; bases unmatched to any gene: 0. Germline assignment: CDR1 MGHDK and CDR2 SYGVNS. This CDR3 has 15 residues. In DNA, the CDR3 is TGTGCCAGCAGTGAGGACAGGGCAACTAATGAAAAACTGTTTTTT. Its protein is CASSEDRATNEKLFF.

The gene calls are TRBV29-1 and TRBJ2-3; no firm D call. Germline-derived CDR1 and CDR2 are SQVTM and ANQGSEA. V was trimmed by 2 bases and J by 2 bases, leaving 5 bases between them. The CDR3 is made up of 12 amino acids. CDR3 in amino acids: CSVEIITDTQYF. As DNA, the CDR3 is TGCAGCGTTGAAATCATCACAGATACGCAGTATTTT.

V gene TRBV20-1 combines with J gene TRBJ1-2; 8 nucleotides match TRBD1. CDR1 is DFQATT and CDR2 is SNEGSKA in the germline V gene (reference sequence). After removal of 6 bases from V and 4 bases from J, the junction contained 4 bases not matched to a gene. The CDR3 runs to 12 residues. The CDR3 is CSATGTGYGYTF. CDR3 bases: TGCAGTGCAACCGGGACAGGCTATGGCTACACCTTC.

This clonotype was seen more than once but under ten times. The V call is TRBV20-1, the J call TRBJ1-2; D perhaps matches TRBD1 (5 bases). Germline assignment: CDR1 DFQATT and CDR2 SNEGSKA (reference sequence). CDR3 length equals 14 residues. V dropped 0 bases and J dropped 0 bases, with 8 bases sitting between them. The CDR3 DNA follows: TGCAGTGCTAGAGAGCAGGGTACTAACTATGGCTACACCTTC. It codes for CSAREQGTNYGYTF.

The genes are TRBV6-2 or TRBV6-3 and TRBJ2-2; 11 nucleotides align to TRBD2. Losses at the gene ends were 5 bases for V and 1 base for J; bases not matched to a gene: 6. This CDR3 has 17 amino acids. Germline CDR1 and CDR2: MNHEY and SVGEGT. The CDR3: CASSTGTSGLNTGELFF. The CDR3 DNA reads as TGTGCCAGCAGTACCGGGACTAGCGGACTGAACACCGGGGAGCTGTTTTTT.

V is TRBV20-1 and J is TRBJ2-5; TRBD1 agrees at 7 bases. The CDR3 consists of 12 residues. CDR1 DFQATT and CDR2 SNEGSKA come from the germline V gene (reference sequence). The V segment lost 6 bases and the J segment 4 bases; nucleotides outside the gene matches: 5. CDR3 sequence reads: CSAETGTETQYF. The CDR3 DNA reads as TGCAGTGCCGAGACAGGGACAGAGACCCAGTACTTC.

This clonotype has just a few counts. The chain is built from TRBV9 and TRBJ2-1, with TRBD2 matching 7 bases. Germline CDR1 reads SGDLS; CDR2 reads YYNGEE. The CDR3 length is 14 residues. V dropped 4 bases and J dropped 10; count of bases not matched to a gene: 11. In DNA form, the CDR3 reads TGTGCCAGCAGCTCACTCTCCCGGGGGGTAGAGCAGTTCTTC. It encodes CASSSLSRGVEQFF.

In its sample, this clonotype was seen a few times. This chain connects TRBV4-3 to TRBJ2-1, with 7 bases aligning to TRBD2. The CDR3 is 17 amino acids. Unmatched junction bases numbered 11, after V lost 4 bases and J lost 2 bases. Per germline, CDR1 LGHNA and CDR2 YSLEER. The CDR3 reads CASSPQGAGITYNEQFF. The CDR3 DNA is TGCGCCAGCAGCCCCCAGGGAGCGGGAATTACCTACAATGAGCAGTTCTTC.

The chain uses TRBV4-1 and TRBJ1-1; 8 nucleotides align to TRBD1. This CDR3 spans 16 amino acids. Germline V lookup: CDR1 MGHRA, CDR2 YSYEKL. Trimming cost V 1 base and J 5 bases; bases outside gene matches: 9. In DNA form, the CDR3 reads TGCGCCAGCAGCCAAGGAATGACAGGGGTGGATACTGAAGCTTTCTTT. Its protein is CASSQGMTGVDTEAFF.